This T cell receptor (beta chain) was observed in a study of blood T cell repertoires in COVID-19. TCRdb's table, derived via immunoSEQ multiplex PCR, lists solely in-frame clones and lacks some. The top ten clones hold around a sixth of a sample with over 150,000 clones, more than 75% of them seen once. CDR1 and CDR2 (germline): LNHDA, SQIVND (reference sequence). The length of the CDR3 is 14 residues. The sample comprised PBMCs or T cells enriched from blood (not recorded which). The TCR sequence derives from a woman in her forties or fifties who had recovered from COVID-19. The V gene is TRBV19, the J gene TRBJ1-5; D is unclear. CDR3 loop: CATSGINSNQPQHF. CDR3 coding DNA: TGTGCAACCTCGGGAATCAATAGCAATCAGCCCCAGCATTTT.